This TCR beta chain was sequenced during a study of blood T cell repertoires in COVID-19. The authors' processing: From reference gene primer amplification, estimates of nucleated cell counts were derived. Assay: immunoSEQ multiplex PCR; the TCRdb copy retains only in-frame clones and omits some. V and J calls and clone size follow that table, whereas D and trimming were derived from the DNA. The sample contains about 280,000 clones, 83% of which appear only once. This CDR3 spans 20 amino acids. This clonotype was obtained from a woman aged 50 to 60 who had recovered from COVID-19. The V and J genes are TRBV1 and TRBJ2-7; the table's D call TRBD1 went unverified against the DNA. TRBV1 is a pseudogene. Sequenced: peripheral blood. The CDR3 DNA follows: TGCACCAGCAGCCAAGAAGCCCCTCCGGGACAGGGGGCAACTTACTACGAGCAGTACTTC. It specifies CTSSQEAPPGQGATYYEQYF.